The T cell receptor (beta chain) described here comes from a study of blood T cell repertoires in COVID-19. About the research overall: Acute and convalescent COVID-19 specimens originated in the United States, Italy and Spain.

This clone was detected a few times. Original processing methods: Reference gene primer amplification gave nucleated cell count estimates. The protocol was immunoSEQ multiplex PCR, while the TCRdb copy is restricted to in-frame clones and leaves out a portion. That table furnishes V, J and clone size, whereas the DNA furnished D and trimming. The repertoire holds over 25,000 clones, with approximately 77% as singletons. This TCR was recovered from a man aged 80 or over with active or convalescent COVID-19. Input material: peripheral blood.

The CDR3 reads CASSPIENEKLFF. The DNA for the CDR3 is TGTGCCAGCTCACCGATTGAGAATGAAAAACTGTTTTTT. The V call is TRBV18, the J call TRBJ1-4; no clear D. The germline gives CDR1 KGHSH, CDR2 LQKENI. Trimming stripped 3 bases from V and 5 bases from J, with 7 bases between. The CDR3 contains 13 residues.